The 20 T cell receptor beta chains reported below all come from one sample, sequenced in a study of shared clonotypes between healthy human individuals. Clones were sequenced by immunoSEQ multiplex PCR, and TCRdb holds only the in-frame ones, with some missing. The data contain about 1 million clones, about 75% of them singletons. The source material was memory CD4+ T cells sorted from blood. Subset here: CD45RA-negative fraction. The source is a man aged 18 to 29 in good health.

V and J are TRBV6-1 and TRBJ2-7; tentative D call: TRBD1 (6 bases). V lost 1 base and J lost 6, with 13 bases in between. The CDR3 contains 14 residues. Germline CDR1 is MNHNS and CDR2 is SASEGT. The CDR3, as DNA: TGTGCCAGCAGTGAAGGGACAGTTACCGCCGAGCAGTACTTC. Protein sequence: CASSEGTVTAEQYF.

Details on this clone: Other DNA sequences within the sample encode an identical CDR3. This chain connects TRBV5-6 to TRBJ1-1, with D unclear. Germline CDR1 SGHDT, CDR2 YYEEEE. The CDR3 contains 13 residues. V was shortened by 0 bases and J by 4 bases, with 7 bases between the two germline ends. The CDR3 sequence is CASSLEGFTEAFF. For the CDR3, the DNA is TGTGCCAGCAGCTTGGAGGGTTTCACTGAAGCTTTCTTT.

The rearrangement uses TRBV29-1 and TRBJ2-3; 12 bases match TRBD1. There are 13 residues in the CDR3. Germline V gene sequence: CDR1 SQVTM, CDR2 ANQGSEA. V was clipped by 4 bases and J by 4 bases; unmatched bases: 0. CDR3 sequence (DNA): TGCAGCGTTGGGGACAGGGGGCCAGATACGCAGTATTTT. Residues: CSVGDRGPDTQYF.

This clone has at least ten counts. V gene TRBV7-2 combines with J gene TRBJ1-5, with D tentatively TRBD1 (5 bases). The CDR3 runs 15 residues. Per the germline V gene, CDR1 is SGHTA and CDR2 is FQGNSA. Trimming took 5 bases from V and 4 from J, leaving 15 bases between them. In DNA form, the CDR3 reads TGTGCCAGCAGCCCCCATGGTGGGGCAAATCAGCCCCAGCATTTT. This sequence encodes CASSPHGGANQPQHF.

The genes are TRBV7-2 and TRBJ2-5; D tentatively reads TRBD1 or TRBD2 (5 bases each). The germline V gene encodes CDR1 SGHTA and CDR2 FQGNSA. The CDR3 runs to 13 residues. The ends were cut back, 5 bases at V and 1 base at J, with 8 bases in the middle. This CDR3 is CASSVGAQETQYF. The CDR3 nucleotides are TGTGCCAGCAGCGTCGGGGCCCAAGAGACCCAGTACTTC.

The chain combines TRBV5-1 with TRBJ1-4, with 8 nucleotides matching TRBD1. The CDR3 has 14 residues. CDR1 SGHRS and CDR2 YFSETQ come from the germline V gene. V gave up 7 bases and J gave up 6 bases; unmatched junction bases: 8. CDR3 sequence: CASSPDRAYEKLFF. Written as DNA, the CDR3 is TGCGCCAGCTCACCGGACAGGGCGTATGAAAAACTGTTTTTT. The full variable domain, its missing parts supplied by reference TRBV5-1 and TRBJ1-4, is KAGVTQTPRYLIKTRGQQVTLSCSPISGHRSVSWYQQTPGQGLQFLFEYFSETQRNKGNFPGRFSGRQFSNSRSEMNVSTLELGDSALYLCASSPDRAYEKLFFGSGTQLSVL.

The rearrangement links TRBV4-1 to TRBJ2-1; D remains ambiguous. The CDR3 is 15 residues long. Germline V CDR1 and CDR2: MGHRA, YSYEKL. Trimming cost V 0 bases and J 0 bases, with 6 bases left between them. CDR3 region: CASSQDHSSYNEQFF. The CDR3 nucleotides are TGCGCCAGCAGCCAAGATCACTCCTCCTACAATGAGCAGTTCTTC.

This chain connects TRBV30 to TRBJ1-2; 7 bases line up with TRBD1. The germline V gene encodes CDR1 GTSNPN and CDR2 SVGIG (reference sequence). After removal of 2 bases from V and 4 bases from J, the junction contained 4 bases not matched to a gene. The CDR3 is 13 amino acids. This CDR3 reads CAWSRDSLYGYTF. DNA for the CDR3: TGTGCCTGGAGTCGGGACAGCCTCTATGGCTACACCTTC.

V and J are TRBV10-1 and TRBJ2-1; 8 nucleotides align to TRBD1. V dropped 4 bases and J dropped 4; count of bases not matched to a gene: 6. CDR1 is WNHNN, CDR2 SYGVQD, per germline (reference sequence). The CDR3 length is 15 residues. DNA for the CDR3: TGCGCCAGCAGTGGCGGGACAGGAGTTTACAATGAGCAGTTCTTC. Translated: CASSGGTGVYNEQFF.

The chain carries TRBV5-6 and TRBJ1-1; 9 positions match TRBD1. The CDR3 length is 15 residues. Germline CDR1 and CDR2: SGHDT and YYEEEE. Germline trimming cut 4 bases from V and 5 bases from J; bases unmatched to any gene: 9. The CDR3 DNA follows: TGTGCCAGCAGCCCGGGACAGGGTAGTAGGACTGAAGCTTTCTTT. Translating gives CASSPGQGSRTEAFF.

In regard to this clone: Because the CDR3's place on the DNA is in doubt, the DNA is left out and the CDR3 is given as listed by TCRdb. The CDR3 is CASSLAQAPFQYF. The chain carries TRBV28 and TRBJ2-7; the table's TRBD1 call for D was not verified on the DNA. The CDR3 has 13 amino acids, counting both end residues. Per germline, CDR1 MDHEN and CDR2 SYDVKM.

Comments on this clone: A read error may be the cause here, since a much bigger clone is one base away. The genes are TRBV7-2 and TRBJ2-3, with TRBD2 matching 7 bases. The J segment lost 2 bases and the V segment lost 4 bases, leaving 0 bases of the junction unmatched. The germline CDR1 and CDR2 sequences are SGHTA and FQGNSA. This CDR3 has 13 amino acids. The CDR3 DNA reads as TGTGCCAGCAGCTGGGACTACACAGATACGCAGTATTTT. Translation gives CASSWDYTDTQYF.

This clone was seen a single time. V is TRBV6-8 and J is TRBJ2-1; no clear D. In germline, CDR1 is MNHGY, CDR2 SAAAGT. Trimming removed 2 bases at V and 5 bases at J, with 7 bases between. The CDR3 sequence is 13 residues long. The CDR3 spells CASSYRSDNEQFF. The CDR3 DNA reads TGTGCCAGCAGTTACCGAAGCGACAATGAGCAGTTCTTC.

The chain links TRBV4-1 to TRBJ2-3, with TRBD2 matching 10 bases. The CDR3 consists of 17 residues. Losses at the gene ends were 2 bases for V and 1 base for J; bases not matched to a gene: 6. CDR1 and CDR2 (germline): MGHRA, YSYEKL. CDR3 protein: CASSQPFLAGGTDTQYF. CDR3 nucleotide sequence: TGCGCCAGCAGCCAACCGTTCCTAGCGGGGGGCACAGATACGCAGTATTTT.

The V gene is TRBV2, the J gene TRBJ2-3; TRBD2 is a possible D gene (6 bases). V lost 5 bases and J 3 bases, leaving 9 bases between the germline ends. Germline V gene sequence: CDR1 SNHLY, CDR2 FYNNEI. CDR3 size: 13 residues. CDR3 protein: CASSPTSTDTQYF. For the CDR3, the DNA is TGTGCCAGCAGTCCGACTAGTACAGATACGCAGTATTTT.

The J gene is TRBJ1-3, the V gene TRBV27, with D possibly TRBD1 on 5 matching bases. The length of the CDR3 is 14 residues. CDR1 is MNHEY, CDR2 SMNVEV, per germline (reference sequence). Trimming took 4 bases from V and 2 from J, leaving 9 bases between them. The CDR3 DNA reads TGTGCCAGCAGTTCGACAGTTACTGGAAACACCATATATTTT. Protein product: CASSSTVTGNTIYF.

This chain links TRBV7-2 with TRBJ1-6; 10 positions agree with TRBD1. The germline gives CDR1 SGHTA, CDR2 FQGNSA. The CDR3 totals 16 residues. V lost 5 bases to trimming and J lost 6 bases; unmatched junction nucleotides: 7. The CDR3: CASSQRGTGANSPLHF. The CDR3 nucleotides are TGTGCCAGCAGCCAGAGAGGGACAGGGGCTAATTCACCCCTCCACTTT.

This chain joins TRBV21-1 and TRBJ2-3; the table assigns TRBD2, which was not confirmed against the DNA. TRBV21-1 is a pseudogene. CDR3 size: 20 residues. In nucleotides, the CDR3 is TGTGCCAGCAGCCTCTTAAGCGAAGGCGGGAGGCTCTTATTCGCAGATACGCAGTATTTT. It translates to CASSLLSEGGRLLFADTQYF.

This sequence joins TRBV10-3 and TRBJ2-2; 7 bases line up with TRBD2. J lost 0 bases, V lost 7 bases, and 5 bases had no gene match. Looked up from germline, CDR1 is ENHRY and CDR2 is SYGVKD. The CDR3 has 15 residues. The CDR3 DNA follows: TGTGCCATCAAGAGGGAGGGAACGAACACCGGGGAGCTGTTTTTT. It translates to CAIKREGTNTGELFF.

This rearrangement joins TRBV5-1 to TRBJ1-4; TRBD1 might be the D (6 bases). Deletions cut 7 bases from V and 2 bases from J, with 9 bases between. Germline V CDR1 and CDR2: SGHRS, YFSETQ. The CDR3 is made up of 13 amino acids. CDR3 sequence reads: CASRQVTNEKLFF. The CDR3, as DNA: TGCGCCAGCCGACAGGTCACTAATGAAAAACTGTTTTTT.